This T cell receptor beta chain derives from a study of response to subunit inactivated influenza vaccine. Findings of the study overall: That few new T cells are recruited by each seasonal influenza vaccination was the authors' suggestion.

TCRdb reprocessed the RT-PCR reads with MiXCR, giving one entry per CDR3 protein. This sample has 430,000 or so distinct CDR3 sequences, with roughly 11% found just once. This clonotype appeared a few times. Its antigen remains unidentified. The source material was PBMCs from blood, sampled roughly 46 days after vaccination. The receptor's source is a man over 45 who received an inactivated influenza vaccine.

The CDR3, as DNA: TGTGCCAGCACCTCAGAGGTGGTCCTGGGATCGTCGGAGCAGTACTTC. Amino acids: CASTSEVVLGSSEQYF. The J gene is TRBJ2-7, the V gene TRBV11-2; D uncertain. The ends were cut back, 7 bases at V and 7 bases at J, with 26 bases in the middle. The CDR3 has 16 amino acids. CDR1 is SGHAT and CDR2 is FQNNGV in the germline V gene. The whole variable domain, filled in from reference TRBV11-2 and TRBJ2-7, reads EAGVAQSPRYKIIEKRQSVAFWCNPISGHATLYWYQQILGQGPKLLIQFQNNGVVDDSQLPKDRFSAERLKGVDSTLKIQPAKLEDSAVYLCASTSEVVLGSSEQYFGPGTRLTVT.